Here is one T cell receptor (beta chain) with its context. V lost 0 bases to trimming and J lost 0 bases; unmatched junction nucleotides: 8. Germline values: CDR1 LGHNT, CDR2 FRNRAP. The CDR3 runs 19 residues. Sample treatment: randomized to nivolumab then ipilimumab (arm A) or the reverse (arm B). No patient had prior DNA-damaging chemotherapy. Live CD3+CD8+ CD19− CD56− cells were sorted from PBMCs. This entry belongs to a study of sequential checkpoint blockade in melanoma. In the study overall: First-line arms were nivolumab then ipilimumab, or the reverse, randomized 1:1. Each arm's sequence ended with maintenance nivolumab.

The repertoire was sequenced with immunoSEQ multiplex PCR; TCRdb's copy has only in-frame clones and lacks some. The data show roughly 19,000 clones, approximately 82% seen once. The rearrangement uses TRBV12-5 and TRBJ2-2, with 9 bases identical to TRBD2. The TCR originated in a human donor with melanoma. Sequencing used CD8+ T cells sorted from blood (inferred from file names), obtained from a patient given nivolumab and ipilimumab in sequence. The CDR3 DNA is TGTGCTAGTGGTTTGGTACTGGCGGGGGGGAAATCGAACACCGGGGAGCTGTTTTTT. This encodes CASGLVLAGGKSNTGELFF.